The 18 T cell receptor beta chains below all came from one sample that was sequenced in a study of T cell responses to AZD1222 COVID-19 vaccine. TCRdb's copy holds only in-frame clones and misses some; the assay was immunoSEQ multiplex PCR. The sample has around 130,000 clones, about 88% seen once. The source was peripheral blood, collected 28 days after the second AZD1222 dose. All receptors come from an adult who received the AZD1222 COVID-19 vaccine.

The gene calls are TRBV21-1 and TRBJ1-2. TRBV21-1 counts as a pseudogene. CDR3 length: 15 residues. The CDR3 DNA sequence: TGTGCCAGCAGCAAAGCCCACTGGACGCGCTATGGCTACACCTTC. Translating gives CASSKAHWTRYGYTF.

Concerning this clone: At the DNA level, this CDR3 is encoded by other sequences in the same sample as well. The V and J genes are TRBV7-9 and TRBJ2-7; D ambiguous. Germline CDR1 reads SEHNR; CDR2 reads FQNEAQ (reference sequence). V was trimmed by 6 bases and J by 3 bases, leaving 6 bases between them. This CDR3 region has 11 residues. The CDR3 coding sequence is TGTGCCAGCAGTCCGGACTACGAGCAGTACTTC. Translating gives CASSPDYEQYF.

V usage is TRBV30 and J usage is TRBJ2-5; a weak D match, TRBD2 (6 bases). Germline-derived CDR1 and CDR2 are GTSNPN and SVGIG (reference sequence). Trimming took 0 bases from V and 7 from J, leaving 18 bases between them. The CDR3 extends over 15 amino acids. In nucleotides, the CDR3 is TGTGCCTGGAGTGTAAACGGGGGACCCTCGGTGACCCAGTACTTC. Translation: CAWSVNGGPSVTQYF.

J is TRBJ2-7 and V is TRBV6-1, with TRBD2 matching over 12 bases. Per the germline V gene, CDR1 is MNHNS and CDR2 is SASEGT. Trimming at V came to 3 bases and at J to 3 bases, leaving 0 bases not matched to a gene. This CDR3 comprises 14 residues. CDR3 in amino acids: CASSETSGGYEQYF. The CDR3 bases are TGTGCCAGCAGTGAGACTAGCGGGGGCTACGAGCAGTACTTC.

This chain connects TRBV18 to TRBJ2-7; D unclear. The germline gives CDR1 KGHSH, CDR2 LQKENI. V dropped 1 base and J dropped 6 bases, with 7 bases sitting between them. The CDR3 has 12 amino acids. CDR3 DNA sequence: TGTGCCAGCTCACCACACGGCCCCGAGCAGTACTTC. Its translation is CASSPHGPEQYF.

The chain uses TRBV4-1 and TRBJ1-3; no definite D call. The germline CDR1 and CDR2 sequences are MGHRA and YSYEKL. The CDR3 has 15 amino acids. The germline V and J ends were trimmed by 0 bases and 0 bases, with 6 bases remaining between them. The CDR3 region is CASSQDGSSGNTIYF. In DNA form, the CDR3 reads TGCGCCAGCAGCCAAGACGGCAGCTCTGGAAACACCATATATTTT.

This chain uses TRBV18 with TRBJ2-7, with TRBD2 matching over 7 bases. CDR3 length: 15 residues. Germline CDR1 and CDR2: KGHSH and LQKENI. The trim removed 3 bases at V and 7 bases at J, leaving 12 bases unmatched. CDR3 amino acids: CASSPSSAGVGEQYF. CDR3 sequence (DNA): TGTGCCAGCTCACCGTCGTCCGCGGGGGTGGGGGAGCAGTACTTC.

This sequence joins TRBV18 and TRBJ1-2; 8 bases fit TRBD1. The length of the CDR3 is 14 residues. Per germline, CDR1 KGHSH and CDR2 LQKENI. V gave up 6 bases and J gave up 1 base; unmatched junction bases: 4. CDR3 region: CASSHRGGNYGYTF. Here the CDR3 DNA reads TGTGCCAGCTCGCACAGGGGGGGTAACTATGGCTACACCTTC.

This sequence joins TRBV15 and TRBJ1-5; D not resolved. CDR3 length: 15 residues. V was shortened by 0 bases and J by 4 bases, with 10 bases between the two germline ends. Per germline, CDR1 LNHNV and CDR2 YYDKDF (reference sequence). The CDR3 region is CATSRDLRGNQPQHF. The DNA for the CDR3 is TGTGCCACCAGCAGAGACCTCAGAGGGAATCAGCCCCAGCATTTT.

The gene calls are TRBV4-1 and TRBJ1-5; a possible D gene is TRBD1 (5 bases). Deletions cut 1 base from V and 6 bases from J, with 10 bases between. Germline loops: CDR1 MGHRA, CDR2 YSYEKL. The CDR3 contains 14 residues. CDR3 nucleotide sequence: TGCGCCAGCAGCCAAGCTGGGACGAGTCAGCCCCAGCATTTT. Encoded protein: CASSQAGTSQPQHF.

The gene calls are TRBV6-5 and TRBJ1-3; D gene uncertain. V lost 2 bases to trimming and J lost 4 bases, with 12 bases between them. The CDR3 spans 15 residues. In germline, CDR1 is MNHEY, CDR2 SVGAGI. CDR3 coding DNA: TGTGCCAGCAGTTACGGCTCGGACCTCGGAAACACCATATATTTT. It codes for CASSYGSDLGNTIYF.

The gene calls are TRBV7-9 and TRBJ1-2; the D gene is possibly TRBD1 (5 bases). CDR1 SEHNR and CDR2 FQNEAQ come from the germline V gene (reference sequence). The CDR3 totals 15 residues. Trimming took 5 bases from V and 0 from J, leaving 13 bases between them. The CDR3 here is CASSPGGVANYGYTF. The CDR3, as DNA: TGTGCCAGCAGCCCTGGGGGGGTAGCTAACTATGGCTACACCTTC.

V gene TRBV9 combines with J gene TRBJ1-1; no clear D. This CDR3 region has 15 residues. V lost 0 bases and J 11 bases, leaving 20 bases between the germline ends. CDR1 SGDLS and CDR2 YYNGEE come from the germline V gene. In nucleotides, the CDR3 is TGTGCCAGCAGCGTAGACCTACTGGGGTTCACGTCTGCTTTCTTT. Translating it yields CASSVDLLGFTSAFF. Variable domain in full (rest from reference TRBV9 and TRBJ1-1): DSGVTQTPKHLITATGQRVTLRCSPRSGDLSVYWYQQSLDQGLQFLIQYYNGEERAKGNILERFSAQQFPDLHSELNLSSLELGDSALYFCASSVDLLGFTSAFFGQGTRLTVV.

This clone is a singleton in its sample. V usage is TRBV20-1 and J usage is TRBJ2-3; unclear D gene. The CDR3 contains 10 residues. Trimming removed 6 bases at V and 1 base at J, with 2 bases between. Germline CDR1 reads DFQATT; CDR2 reads SNEGSKA (reference sequence). Here the CDR3 reads CSARTDTQYF. In DNA, the CDR3 is TGCAGTGCCCGCACAGATACGCAGTATTTT.

V gene TRBV3-1 (or the pseudogene TRBV3-2) combines with J gene TRBJ2-3; D is unclear. Trimming pared 0 bases from V and 0 bases from J, leaving 10 bases between. CDR3 length: 16 residues. In germline, CDR1 is LGHDT, CDR2 YNNKEL (reference sequence). This CDR3 is CASSQDTVSSTDTQYF. The CDR3 DNA sequence: TGTGCCAGCAGCCAAGACACGGTCTCTAGCACAGATACGCAGTATTTT.

The J gene is TRBJ2-2, the V gene TRBV21-1; the table's D call of TRBD1 was not tested on the DNA. TRBV21-1 is designated a pseudogene. This CDR3 is built from 17 residues. CDR3 protein: CASSKAPGQGDTGELFF. The DNA for the CDR3 is TGTGCCAGCAGCAAAGCGCCGGGACAGGGGGACACCGGGGAGCTGTTTTTT.

The chain carries TRBV11-1 and TRBJ2-1, with 9 bases that match TRBD1. Germline-derived CDR1 and CDR2 are SGHAT and FQDESV (reference sequence). The CDR3 extends over 15 amino acids. V shed 5 bases, J shed 3 bases, and the junction held 5 bases outside the gene matches. The CDR3 protein is CASSQQGASYNEQFF. Here the CDR3 DNA reads TGTGCCAGCAGCCAACAGGGGGCGAGCTACAATGAGCAGTTCTTC.

This chain links TRBV5-1 with TRBJ1-4; D not resolved. There are 14 residues in the CDR3. Germline V gene data show CDR1 as SGHRS and CDR2 as YFSETQ. Trimming cost V 3 bases and J 0 bases, with 6 bases left between them. Written as DNA, the CDR3 is TGCGCCAGCAGCTCGTCGCCAACTAATGAAAAACTGTTTTTT. This codes for CASSSSPTNEKLFF.